A single sample is the source of the 19 T cell receptor beta chains below, sequenced in a study of shared clonotypes between healthy human individuals. Profiled with immunoSEQ multiplex PCR; TCRdb holds only in-frame clones, not every one. The sample lists around 1.5 million clones; roughly 98% were seen once. The sequenced sample consisted of naive CD4+ T cells sorted from blood. Specified subset: CD45RA+ positively selected. These receptors all come from a man aged 25 to 40 in good health.

This sequence joins TRBV6-6 and TRBJ1-5; D gene uncertain. Germline-derived CDR1 and CDR2 are MNHNY and SVGAGI (reference sequence). V was pared by 4 bases and J by 2 bases, with 6 bases between. This CDR3 is built from 13 residues. For the CDR3, the DNA is TGTGCCAGCAGTTCCAGAGGCAATCAGCCCCAGCATTTT. It yields the protein CASSSRGNQPQHF.

The chain combines TRBV5-1 with TRBJ1-1; TRBD1 aligns across 8 bases. The CDR3 is made up of 15 amino acids. V shed 4 bases, J shed 5 bases, and the junction held 10 bases outside the gene matches. Germline V lookup: CDR1 SGHRS, CDR2 YFSETQ. The CDR3 is CASSMDRVGDTEAFF. The CDR3 DNA reads as TGCGCCAGCAGCATGGACAGGGTAGGAGATACTGAAGCTTTCTTT.

V gene TRBV2 combines with J gene TRBJ1-4; no reliable D call. Germline CDR1 SNHLY, CDR2 FYNNEI. V was trimmed by 7 bases and J by 8 bases, leaving 11 bases between them. The CDR3 contains 12 residues. The CDR3 sequence is CASTGDMEKLFF. The CDR3 bases are TGTGCCAGCACTGGGGATATGGAAAAACTGTTTTTT.

In this sample, this clone turned up once. CDR3: CASSLARGSITYEQYF. The DNA for the CDR3 is TGTGCCAGCAGCCTTGCCCGAGGGTCCATTACCTACGAGCAGTACTTC. The chain joins TRBV5-6 to TRBJ2-7, with D perhaps matching TRBD2 (5 bases). Trimming removed 4 bases from V and 2 bases from J, with 19 bases in between. This CDR3 region has 16 residues. Germline CDR1 is SGHDT and CDR2 is YYEEEE.

The rearrangement joins TRBV7-8 to TRBJ2-7; D could derive from TRBD1 or TRBD2 (5 bases each). V was clipped by 3 bases and J by 2 bases, with 11 bases between them. The CDR3 covers 14 residues. Germline CDR1 SGHVS, CDR2 FQNEAQ. CDR3 protein: CASSFWDGTYEQYF. In nucleotides, the CDR3 is TGTGCCAGCAGCTTCTGGGACGGAACCTACGAGCAGTACTTC.

The J gene is TRBJ2-3, the V gene TRBV4-3; TRBD2 aligns across 16 bases. The CDR3 has 17 amino acids. CDR1 and CDR2 from the germline V gene are LGHNA and YSLEER. The trim removed 0 bases at V and 4 bases at J, leaving 1 base unmatched. CDR3 nucleotide sequence: TGCGCCAGCAGCCAAGAAGGGACTAGCGGGAGGGCAGATACGCAGTATTTT. Translation gives CASSQEGTSGRADTQYF.

This chain uses TRBV28 with TRBJ2-6; D gene uncertain. The CDR3 runs to 14 residues. The germline CDR1 and CDR2 sequences are MDHEN and SYDVKM. V was clipped by 7 bases and J by 0 bases, with 7 bases between them. The CDR3 sequence is CASTRPSGANVLTF. CDR3 sequence (DNA): TGTGCCAGCACCCGCCCCTCTGGGGCCAACGTCCTGACTTTC.

The V call is TRBV23-1, the J call TRBJ2-4; 11 positions agree with TRBD1. TRBV23-1 is designated an ORF whose function remains uncertain. This CDR3 spans 16 amino acids. J was trimmed by 8 bases and V by 0 bases; bases with no gene match: 6. The CDR3 DNA reads TGCGCCAGCAGTCAATCGCCAGGACAGGGGGCTTACATTCAGTACTTC. As protein: CASSQSPGQGAYIQYF.

This rearrangement joins TRBV18 to TRBJ2-7, with 10 bases that match TRBD2. CDR3 length: 15 amino acids. CDR1 is KGHSH and CDR2 is LQKENI in the germline V gene. V trimming: 3 bases; J trimming: 7 bases; junction bases outside the gene matches: 9. The DNA for the CDR3 is TGTGCCAGCTCACCTAGAGCGGGAGGGCCTGGTGAGCAGTACTTC. Translation: CASSPRAGGPGEQYF. Looking up the rest from reference TRBV18 and TRBJ2-7 gives the full variable domain: NAGVMQNPRHLVRRRGQEARLRCSPMKGHSHVYWYRQLPEEGLKFMVYLQKENIIDESGMPKERFSAEFPKEGPSILRIQQVVRGDSAAYFCASSPRAGGPGEQYFGPGTRLTVT.

As regards this clone: This specimen includes other DNA sequences encoding the same CDR3. The chain carries TRBV9 and TRBJ2-7; no clear D. Germline V gives CDR1 SGDLS, CDR2 YYNGEE. V gave up 0 bases and J gave up 3 bases, with 7 bases separating them. The CDR3 is made up of 13 amino acids. The CDR3 protein is CASSVGGSYEQYF. DNA for the CDR3: TGTGCCAGCAGCGTAGGGGGTAGCTACGAGCAGTACTTC.

The chain employs TRBV19 and TRBJ2-6; maybe TRBD1 (6 bases). This CDR3 has 20 amino acids. With 3 bases removed from V and 0 bases from J, the gap between germline ends came to 21 bases. Germline V gene sequence: CDR1 LNHDA, CDR2 SQIVND (reference sequence). The CDR3 DNA reads TGTGCCAGTAGTATTTTCCACTCGCGACAGGCTCGCTCTGGGGCCAACGTCCTGACTTTC. It codes for CASSIFHSRQARSGANVLTF.

The chain has TRBV14 and TRBJ2-7, with D tentatively TRBD1 or TRBD2 (5 bases each). CDR1 and CDR2 (germline): SGHDN, FVKESK. Trimming removed 5 bases at V and 4 bases at J, with 12 bases between. This CDR3 contains 13 residues. The CDR3 DNA reads TGTGCCAGCAGCGTCCGGGACCTTTACGAGCAGTACTTC. Its protein product is CASSVRDLYEQYF.

The V gene is TRBV5-1, the J gene TRBJ1-1; D unresolved. There are 14 residues in the CDR3. Germline assignment: CDR1 SGHRS and CDR2 YFSETQ. Trimming shortened V by 2 bases and J by 1 base, and 9 bases separated the two germline ends. The CDR3 protein is CASSFVPGNTEAFF. The CDR3 DNA reads TGCGCCAGCAGCTTTGTACCAGGGAACACTGAAGCTTTCTTT.

V is TRBV2 and J is TRBJ2-4; weak D call: TRBD2 (6 bases). V was shortened by 1 base and J by 3 bases, with 19 bases between the two germline ends. The CDR3 length is 18 residues. Germline lookup yields CDR1 SNHLY and CDR2 FYNNEI. The chain's CDR3 is CASSEVWSVGGNKNIQYF. The CDR3 DNA is TGTGCCAGCAGTGAAGTATGGTCCGTCGGGGGAAACAAAAACATTCAGTACTTC.

The gene calls are TRBV5-4 and TRBJ2-1; tentatively, D is TRBD1 or TRBD2 (6 bases each). The CDR3 is made up of 15 amino acids. Germline-derived CDR1 and CDR2 are SGHNT and YYREEE (reference sequence). Trimming took off 4 bases at V and 6 bases at J, with 17 bases between the two ends. The CDR3 reads CASSTGAHGANEQFF. DNA of the CDR3: TGTGCCAGCAGCACGGGGGCCCACGGGGCCAATGAGCAGTTCTTC.

The rearrangement joins TRBV5-8 to TRBJ2-3; 8 nucleotides line up with TRBD1. The CDR3 runs 19 residues. The V gene end was trimmed by 0 bases and the J gene end by 1 base; junction bases not matched to a gene: 13. CDR1 is SGHTS and CDR2 is YDEGEE in the germline V gene. This CDR3 is CASSLGRTGWTSGTDTQYF. The DNA for the CDR3 is TGTGCCAGCAGCTTGGGCCGGACAGGGTGGACCTCCGGCACAGATACGCAGTATTTT.

The chain is built from TRBV5-1 and TRBJ2-4; TRBD2 might be the D (6 bases). CDR1 and CDR2 (germline): SGHRS, YFSETQ. The CDR3 spans 16 residues. V lost 0 bases and J lost 0, with 10 bases in between. The CDR3 here is CASSLDAGRAKNIQYF. CDR3 nucleotide sequence: TGCGCCAGCAGCTTGGACGCGGGGCGAGCCAAAAACATTCAGTACTTC.

The chain recombines TRBV5-6 with TRBJ2-7; 7 bases align to TRBD1. With V trimmed by 5 bases and J by 3 bases, 8 bases remained unmatched. Per germline, CDR1 SGHDT and CDR2 YYEEEE. This CDR3 region has 14 residues. CDR3: CASRRQGANYEQYF. The CDR3 nucleotides read TGTGCCAGCAGACGACAGGGCGCCAACTACGAGCAGTACTTC.

The V gene is TRBV11-2, the J gene TRBJ2-6; tentatively, D is TRBD1 (6 bases). Trimming took off 7 bases at V and 0 bases at J, with 16 bases between the two ends. The CDR3 is 17 residues long. Germline V gene lookup returns CDR1 SGHAT and CDR2 FQNNGV. The CDR3 reads CASIPSPRGSGANVLTF. As DNA, the CDR3 is TGTGCCAGCATTCCCTCCCCCAGGGGCTCTGGGGCCAACGTCCTGACTTTC.